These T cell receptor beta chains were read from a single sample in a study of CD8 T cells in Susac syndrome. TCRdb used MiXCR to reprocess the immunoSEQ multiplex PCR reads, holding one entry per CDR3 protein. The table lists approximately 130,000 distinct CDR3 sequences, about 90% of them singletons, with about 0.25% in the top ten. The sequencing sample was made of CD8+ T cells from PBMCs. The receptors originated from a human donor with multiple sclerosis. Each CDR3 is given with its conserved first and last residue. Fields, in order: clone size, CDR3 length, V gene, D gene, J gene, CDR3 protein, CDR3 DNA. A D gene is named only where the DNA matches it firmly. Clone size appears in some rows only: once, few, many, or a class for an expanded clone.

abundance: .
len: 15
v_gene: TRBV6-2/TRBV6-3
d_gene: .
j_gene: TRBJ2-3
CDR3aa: CASSYPGVGADTQYF
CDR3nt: TGTGCCAGCAGTTACCCGGGAGTGGGGGCAGATACGCAGTATTTT

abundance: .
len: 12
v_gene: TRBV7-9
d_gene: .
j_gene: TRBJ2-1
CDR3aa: CASSLVGGPGFF
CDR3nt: TGTGCCAGCAGCTTAGTGGGGGGGCCAGGGTTCTTC

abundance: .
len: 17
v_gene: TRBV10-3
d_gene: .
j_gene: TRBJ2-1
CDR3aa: CAISVDFSTPRRNEQFF
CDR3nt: TGTGCCATCAGTGTCGACTTTAGCACCCCTCGGCGCAATGAGCAGTTCTTC

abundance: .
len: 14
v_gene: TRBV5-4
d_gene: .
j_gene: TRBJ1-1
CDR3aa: CASSSEAANTEAFF
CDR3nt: TGTGCCAGCAGCTCGGAGGCAGCGAACACTGAAGCTTTCTTT

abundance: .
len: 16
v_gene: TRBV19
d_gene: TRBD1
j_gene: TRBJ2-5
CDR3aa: CASSTPETGVQETQYF
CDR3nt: TGTGCCAGTAGTACCCCCGAGACAGGGGTCCAAGAGACCCAGTACTTC

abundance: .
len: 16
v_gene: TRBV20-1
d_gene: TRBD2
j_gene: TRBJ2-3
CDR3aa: CSAVDRTSGLTDTQYF
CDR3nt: TGCAGTGCAGTGGATCGTACTAGCGGACTCACAGATACGCAGTATTTT

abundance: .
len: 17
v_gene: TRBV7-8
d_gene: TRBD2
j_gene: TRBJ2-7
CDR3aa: CASSFPGYTGTSYEQYF
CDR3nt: TGTGCCAGCAGCTTTCCGGGTTACACCGGGACTAGCTACGAGCAGTACTTC

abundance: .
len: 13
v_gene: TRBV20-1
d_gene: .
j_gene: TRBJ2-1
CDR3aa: CSARSADWGEQFF
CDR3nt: TGCAGTGCTAGATCTGCGGACTGGGGAGAGCAGTTCTTC

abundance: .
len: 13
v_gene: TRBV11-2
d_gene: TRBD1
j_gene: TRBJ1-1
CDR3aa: CASTVTGGTEAFF
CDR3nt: TGTGCCAGCACGGTGACAGGGGGAACTGAAGCTTTCTTT

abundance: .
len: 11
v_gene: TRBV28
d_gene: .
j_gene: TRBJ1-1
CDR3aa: CASSFPGEAFF
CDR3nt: TGTGCCAGCAGTTTCCCAGGCGAAGCTTTCTTT

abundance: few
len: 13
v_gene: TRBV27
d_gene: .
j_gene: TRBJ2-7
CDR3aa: CASSLRGADEQYF
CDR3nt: TGTGCCAGCAGTTTACGGGGTGCCGACGAGCAGTACTTC

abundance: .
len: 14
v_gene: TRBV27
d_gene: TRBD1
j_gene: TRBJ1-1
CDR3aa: CASSLNRGNTEAFF
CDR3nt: TGTGCCAGCAGTTTAAACAGGGGGAACACTGAAGCTTTCTTT

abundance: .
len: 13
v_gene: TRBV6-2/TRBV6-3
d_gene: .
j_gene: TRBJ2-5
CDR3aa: CASSYGYQETQYF
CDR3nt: TGTGCCAGCAGTTACGGGTACCAAGAGACCCAGTACTTC

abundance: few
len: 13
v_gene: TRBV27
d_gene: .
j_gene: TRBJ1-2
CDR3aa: CASSPIQGYGYTF
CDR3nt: TGTGCCAGCAGTCCCATACAGGGATACGGCTACACCTTC

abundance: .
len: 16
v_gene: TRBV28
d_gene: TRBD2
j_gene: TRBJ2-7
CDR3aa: CASSLRPTSGTYEQYF
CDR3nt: TGTGCCAGCAGTTTGAGACCGACTAGCGGGACTTACGAGCAGTACTTC

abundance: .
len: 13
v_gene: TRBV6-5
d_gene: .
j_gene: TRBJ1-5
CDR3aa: CASSPFMMQPQHF
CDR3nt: TGTGCCAGCAGTCCCTTTATGATGCAGCCCCAGCATTTT

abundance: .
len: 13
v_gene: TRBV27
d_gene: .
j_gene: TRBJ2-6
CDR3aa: CANSPGGANVLTF
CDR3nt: TGTGCCAACTCTCCCGGAGGGGCCAACGTCCTGACTTTC

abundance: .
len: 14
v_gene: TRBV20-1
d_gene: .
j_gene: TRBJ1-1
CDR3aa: CSASEIDRNTEAFF
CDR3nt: TGCAGTGCTTCTGAGATAGACAGGAACACTGAAGCTTTCTTT

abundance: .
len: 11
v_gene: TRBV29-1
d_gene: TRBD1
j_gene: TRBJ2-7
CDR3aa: CSAQGANEQYF
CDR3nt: TGCAGCGCTCAGGGGGCCAACGAGCAGTACTTC

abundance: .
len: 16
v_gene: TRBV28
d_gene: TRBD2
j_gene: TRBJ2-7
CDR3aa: CASSSQREASFYEQYF
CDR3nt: TGTGCCAGCAGTTCTCAGCGGGAGGCATCGTTTTACGAGCAGTACTTC

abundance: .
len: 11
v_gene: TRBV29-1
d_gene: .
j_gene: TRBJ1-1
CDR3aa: CSVSGGTEAFF
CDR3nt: TGCAGCGTTAGTGGTGGCACTGAAGCTTTCTTT

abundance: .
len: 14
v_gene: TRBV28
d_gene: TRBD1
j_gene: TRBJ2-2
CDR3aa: CASSQTGLTGELFF
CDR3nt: TGTGCCAGCAGTCAGACAGGGTTGACCGGGGAGCTGTTTTTT

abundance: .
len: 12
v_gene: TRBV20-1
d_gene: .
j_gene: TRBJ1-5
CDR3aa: CSASRANQPQHF
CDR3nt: TGCAGTGCTAGCAGGGCAAATCAGCCCCAGCATTTT

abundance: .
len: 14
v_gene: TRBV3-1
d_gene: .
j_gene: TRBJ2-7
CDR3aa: CASSPPGWDYEQYF
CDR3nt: TGTGCCAGCAGCCCCCCCGGATGGGACTACGAGCAGTACTTC

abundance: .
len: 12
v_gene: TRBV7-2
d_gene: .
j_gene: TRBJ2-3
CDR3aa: CACSLSGDTQYF
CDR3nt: TGTGCCTGCAGCTTAAGCGGGGATACGCAGTATTTT

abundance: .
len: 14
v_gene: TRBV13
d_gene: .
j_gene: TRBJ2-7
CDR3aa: CASSSSDGTYEQYF
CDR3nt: TGTGCCAGCAGCTCTTCGGACGGAACCTACGAGCAGTACTTC

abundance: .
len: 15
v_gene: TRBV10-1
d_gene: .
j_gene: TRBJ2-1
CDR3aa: CASRRRRALGYEQFF
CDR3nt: TGCGCCAGCAGGAGACGGAGGGCCCTCGGATATGAGCAGTTCTTC

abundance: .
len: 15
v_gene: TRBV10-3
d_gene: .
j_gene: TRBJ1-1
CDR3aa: CAISAESSPPAEAFF
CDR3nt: TGTGCCATCAGTGCTGAGTCCAGTCCCCCGGCAGAAGCTTTCTTT

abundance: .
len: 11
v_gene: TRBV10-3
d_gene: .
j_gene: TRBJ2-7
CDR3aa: CAISEMGEQYF
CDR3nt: TGTGCCATCAGTGAGATGGGCGAGCAGTACTTC

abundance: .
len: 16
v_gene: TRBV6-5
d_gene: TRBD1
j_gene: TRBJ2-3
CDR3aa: CASSSADRGLGDTQYF
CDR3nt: TGTGCCAGCAGTTCCGCGGACAGGGGGCTTGGAGATACGCAGTATTTT

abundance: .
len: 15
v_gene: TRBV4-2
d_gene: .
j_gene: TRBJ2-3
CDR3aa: CASSQGTEGTDTQYF
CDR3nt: TGTGCCAGCAGCCAAGGGACTGAGGGCACAGATACGCAGTATTTT

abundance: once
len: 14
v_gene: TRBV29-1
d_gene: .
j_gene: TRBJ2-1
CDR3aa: CSVESQSSYNEQFF
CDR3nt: TGCAGCGTTGAGTCCCAGAGCTCCTACAATGAGCAGTTCTTC

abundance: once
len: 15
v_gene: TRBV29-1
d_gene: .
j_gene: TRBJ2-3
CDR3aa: CSVGGDSWGTDTQYF
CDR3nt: TGCAGCGTTGGGGGGGACTCTTGGGGCACAGATACGCAGTATTTT

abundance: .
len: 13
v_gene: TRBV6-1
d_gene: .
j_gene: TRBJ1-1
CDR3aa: CASILADGLEAFF
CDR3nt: TGTGCCAGCATTCTGGCGGACGGCCTCGAAGCTTTCTTT

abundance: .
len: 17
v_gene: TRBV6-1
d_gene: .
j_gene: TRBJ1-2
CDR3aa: CASSSSAGTFFNYGYTF
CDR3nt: TGTGCCAGCAGTTCAAGCGCGGGGACTTTTTTTAACTATGGCTACACCTTC

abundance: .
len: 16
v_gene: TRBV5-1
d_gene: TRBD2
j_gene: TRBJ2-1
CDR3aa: CASSLAFAGGPDEQFF
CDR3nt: TGCGCCAGCAGCTTGGCCTTTGCGGGAGGGCCGGATGAGCAGTTCTTC

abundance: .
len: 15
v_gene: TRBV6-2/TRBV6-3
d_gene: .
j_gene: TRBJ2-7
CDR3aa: CASSYSRPTSYEQYF
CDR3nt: TGTGCCAGCAGTTACTCGAGACCTACCTCCTACGAGCAGTACTTC

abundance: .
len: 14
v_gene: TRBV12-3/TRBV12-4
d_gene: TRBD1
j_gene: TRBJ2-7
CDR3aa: CATLRQGQDYEQYF
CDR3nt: TGTGCCACTTTAAGACAGGGACAGGACTACGAGCAGTACTTC

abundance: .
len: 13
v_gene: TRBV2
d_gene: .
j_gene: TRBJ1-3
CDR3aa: CASSAAEGHTIYF
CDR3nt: TGTGCCAGCAGTGCGGCCGAGGGACACACCATATATTTT

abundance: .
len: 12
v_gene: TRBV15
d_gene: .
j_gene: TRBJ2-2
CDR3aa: CATSSAAGELFF
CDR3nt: TGTGCCACCAGCAGTGCCGCCGGGGAGCTGTTTTTT

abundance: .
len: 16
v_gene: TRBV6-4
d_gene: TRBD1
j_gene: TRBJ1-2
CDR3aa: CASSDFPGAGGYGYTF
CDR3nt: TGTGCCAGCAGTGACTTCCCCGGAGCAGGGGGCTATGGCTACACCTTC

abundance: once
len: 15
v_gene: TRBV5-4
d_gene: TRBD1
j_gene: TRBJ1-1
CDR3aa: CASSSLLTGGGEAFF
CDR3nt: TGTGCCAGCAGCTCCTTGCTAACAGGGGGAGGGGAAGCTTTCTTT

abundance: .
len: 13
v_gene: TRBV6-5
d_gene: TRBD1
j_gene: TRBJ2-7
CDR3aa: CASGTGSTYEQYF
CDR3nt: TGTGCCAGCGGGACAGGGAGTACCTACGAGCAGTACTTC

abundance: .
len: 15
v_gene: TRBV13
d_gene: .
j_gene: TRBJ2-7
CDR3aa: CASSLNGESSYEQYF
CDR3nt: TGTGCCAGCAGCTTAAACGGTGAAAGCTCCTACGAGCAGTACTTC

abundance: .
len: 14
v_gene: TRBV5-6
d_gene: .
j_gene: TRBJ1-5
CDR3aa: CASSLGMGNQPQHF
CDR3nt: TGTGCCAGCAGCTTGGGCATGGGAAATCAGCCCCAGCATTTT

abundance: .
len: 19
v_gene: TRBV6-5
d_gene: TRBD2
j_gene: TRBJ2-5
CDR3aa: CASSYATGPSGGDQETQYF
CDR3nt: TGTGCCAGCAGTTACGCTACGGGCCCTAGCGGGGGGGACCAAGAGACCCAGTACTTC

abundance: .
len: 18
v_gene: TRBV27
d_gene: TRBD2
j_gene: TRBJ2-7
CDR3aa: CASSLEPGTSGRWYEQYF
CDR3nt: TGTGCCAGCAGTTTAGAACCCGGGACTAGCGGGAGATGGTACGAGCAGTACTTC

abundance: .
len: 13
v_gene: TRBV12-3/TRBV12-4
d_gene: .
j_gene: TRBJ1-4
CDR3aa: CASRGVANEKLFF
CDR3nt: TGTGCCAGCAGGGGGGTCGCTAATGAAAAACTGTTTTTT

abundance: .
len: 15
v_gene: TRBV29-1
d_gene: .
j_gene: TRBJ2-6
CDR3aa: CSVEDHLLGANVLTF
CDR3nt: TGCAGCGTTGAAGATCACTTACTGGGGGCCAACGTCCTGACTTTC

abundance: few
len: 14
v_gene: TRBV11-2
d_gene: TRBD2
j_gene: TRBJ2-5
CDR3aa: CASSGRGGQETQYF
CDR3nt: TGTGCCAGCAGCGGTCGCGGGGGACAAGAGACCCAGTACTTC